This TCR beta chain was sequenced in a study of shared clonotypes between healthy human individuals. In germline, CDR1 is MDHEN, CDR2 SYDVKM. V lost 3 bases to trimming and J lost 7 bases, with 16 bases between them. This CDR3 region has 15 residues. The assay was immunoSEQ multiplex PCR, and TCRdb's table has in-frame clones only and misses some. The repertoire has about 1.9 million clones, 93% of them found once; the top ten carry around 1.8%. Naive CD8 cells were CD45RO-negative, positively selected for CCR7, excluding terminally differentiated effector memory CD45RA+ cells. The receptor was isolated from a man between 18 and 35 years old in good health. Some clones in this sample may be carry-over from other donors' samples. V usage is TRBV28 and J usage is TRBJ1-5, with unresolved D. The sample taken for sequencing was naive CD8+ T cells from PBMCs. The CDR3 region is CASSFVGIGSQPQHF. Written as DNA, the CDR3 is TGTGCCAGCAGTTTCGTGGGCATCGGTAGCCAGCCCCAGCATTTT.